The 23 T cell receptor beta chains listed next were all sequenced from one sample in a study of shared clonotypes between healthy human individuals (dated by TCRdb to about 2020). Libraries were built with the immunoSEQ multiplex PCR assay. The table was pulled from immuneACCESS by TCRdb, which kept in-frame rearrangements only. Such tables lose some clones; where checked, under half of the loss comes from unresolved V genes, and the rest has no known cause. For this sample the table gives around 2,000,000 clones, of which about 95% were detected only once. The ten largest make up more than 0.95% of the sample. For the CD8 naive samples, CD45RO-negative cells were positively selected for CCR7, yielding a CD45RA+CCR7+ population from which TemRA cells were excluded. Sequences were obtained from naive CD8+ T cells sorted from blood. In light of the paper, this sample's cell subset or site label describes: CD45RA+CCR7+. The receptors were sampled from a man between 18 and 35 years old in good health.

Comments on this clone: Other DNA sequences of this sample code for an identical CDR3. The chain links TRBV13 to TRBJ2-3; no definite D call. Trimming took off 4 bases at V and 3 bases at J, with 5 bases between the two ends. Germline V gives CDR1 PRHDT, CDR2 FYEKMQ (reference sequence). The CDR3 has 12 amino acids. CDR3 sequence: CASSWGTDTQYF. The CDR3 DNA follows: TGTGCCAGCAGCTGGGGTACAGATACGCAGTATTTT.

V and J are TRBV13 and TRBJ1-4; D is undetermined. CDR1 and CDR2 from the germline V gene are PRHDT and FYEKMQ (reference sequence). The CDR3 is 14 amino acids. The V end was cut by 3 bases, the J end by 3 bases, with 8 bases between. As DNA, the CDR3 is TGTGCCAGCAGCTTTGGGTTGGCTAATGAAAAACTGTTTTTT. Its translation is CASSFGLANEKLFF.

The chain joins TRBV7-6 to TRBJ2-1; D could derive from TRBD1 or TRBD2 (6 bases each). The CDR3 consists of 16 residues. The V and J ends lost 2 bases and 3 bases respectively, with 14 bases between them. Germline CDR1 is SGHVS and CDR2 is FNYEAQ. The CDR3 loop reads CASSLLLGGSYNEQFF. For the CDR3, the DNA is TGTGCCAGCAGCTTATTGCTAGGGGGGAGCTACAATGAGCAGTTCTTC.

V gene TRBV6-4 combines with J gene TRBJ1-2; maybe TRBD1 (5 bases). Germline values: CDR1 MRHNA, CDR2 SNTAGT. CDR3 length: 14 residues. The V gene lost 0 bases and the J gene lost 8 bases, with 13 bases spanning the gap. CDR3 coding DNA: TGTGCCAGCAGTGACTCGGGGGGGATGGAGGGCTACACCTTC. Its translation is CASSDSGGMEGYTF.

The CDR3 sequence is CASSQGIAFGETQYF. The CDR3 DNA is TGTGCCAGCAGCCAAGGGATCGCCTTCGGAGAGACCCAGTACTTC. This sequence joins TRBV14 and TRBJ2-5; unclear D gene. The CDR3 runs 15 residues. V was pared by 1 base and J by 4 bases, with 13 bases between. CDR1 is SGHDN and CDR2 is FVKESK in the germline V gene.

The chain has TRBV5-5 and TRBJ1-4, with D uncertain. CDR3 size: 13 residues. V lost 2 bases and J lost 8, with 10 bases in between. Germline assignment: CDR1 SGHKS and CDR2 YYEKEE (reference sequence). The DNA of the CDR3 is TGTGCCAGCAGCTTATGGAGCGGGGAAAAACTGTTTTTT. This encodes CASSLWSGEKLFF.

The CDR3 region is CASSNPTANYGYTF. The CDR3 DNA follows: TGTGCCAGCAGCAACCCGACGGCTAACTATGGCTACACCTTC. This sequence joins TRBV11-2 and TRBJ1-2; D gene uncertain. Germline CDR1 reads SGHAT; CDR2 reads FQNNGV. V was shortened by 5 bases and J by 0 bases, with 10 bases between the two germline ends. The CDR3 is 14 amino acids.

The V and J genes are TRBV7-9 and TRBJ1-2; TRBD1 might be the D (6 bases). The V and J ends lost 5 bases and 4 bases respectively, with 8 bases between them. The length of the CDR3 is 12 residues. From germline, CDR1 is SEHNR and CDR2 FQNEAQ (reference sequence). CDR3 residues: CASSGGRYGYTF. The CDR3 DNA reads as TGTGCCAGCAGCGGGGGCCGCTATGGCTACACCTTC.

The rearrangement links TRBV4-1 to TRBJ2-7; 10 bases fit TRBD1. V was pared by 5 bases and J by 1 base, with 5 bases of the junction left unmatched. The germline V gene encodes CDR1 MGHRA and CDR2 YSYEKL. The CDR3 has 15 residues. The CDR3 here is CASSDRDRGSYEQYF. The CDR3, as DNA: TGCGCCAGCAGCGACCGGGACAGGGGATCCTACGAGCAGTACTTC.

V and J are TRBV12-5 and TRBJ1-1; TRBD1 aligns across 7 bases. CDR3 size: 14 residues. The V segment lost 5 bases and the J segment 3 bases; nucleotides outside the gene matches: 6. Germline-derived CDR1 and CDR2 are LGHNT and FRNRAP. CDR3: CASGIQGGDTEAFF. The CDR3, as DNA: TGTGCTAGTGGTATCCAGGGGGGGGACACTGAAGCTTTCTTT.

The chain has TRBV6-1 and TRBJ2-1; maybe TRBD2 (5 bases). Germline V CDR1 and CDR2: MNHNS, SASEGT. Trimming stripped 1 base from V and 4 bases from J, with 11 bases between. The CDR3 runs 15 residues. The CDR3 sequence: CASSEDFGLYNEQFF. CDR3 DNA: TGTGCCAGCAGTGAAGACTTCGGACTGTACAATGAGCAGTTCTTC.

The J gene is TRBJ1-2, the V gene TRBV7-6, with 9 bases fitting TRBD1. Germline CDR1 and CDR2: SGHVS and FNYEAQ. Trimming took 5 bases from V and 2 from J; bases not matched to a gene: 6. The CDR3 length is 15 residues. The CDR3 is CASSRTGTGNYGYTF. In DNA form, the CDR3 reads TGTGCCAGCAGCCGAACCGGGACAGGGAACTATGGCTACACCTTC.

The chain is built from TRBV20-1 and TRBJ1-1; D not certain. Germline V CDR1 and CDR2: DFQATT, SNEGSKA (reference sequence). The CDR3 is 10 residues long. Deletions cut 4 bases from V and 7 bases from J, with 7 bases between. CDR3 nucleotide sequence: TGCAGTGCTACCCCTTATGAAGCTTTCTTT. Its translation: CSATPYEAFF.

CDR3 protein: CASSPGTGGATQYF. The CDR3 DNA is TGTGCCAGCAGTCCCGGGACCGGGGGAGCTACGCAGTATTTT. The rearrangement links TRBV7-8 to TRBJ2-3; possible D gene TRBD2, 6 bases. Trimming removed 6 bases at V and 8 bases at J, with 18 bases between. The germline V gene encodes CDR1 SGHVS and CDR2 FQNEAQ. This CDR3 is 14 amino acids long.

Comments on this clone: This same CDR3 is encoded by further DNA sequences in the sample. J is TRBJ2-7 and V is TRBV18; D remains ambiguous. Germline V CDR1 and CDR2: KGHSH, LQKENI. The CDR3 is made up of 11 amino acids. V was pared by 2 bases and J by 3 bases, with 2 bases between. CDR3 protein: CASSPDYEQYF. The DNA for the CDR3 is TGTGCCAGCTCACCAGACTACGAGCAGTACTTC.

The V and J genes are TRBV10-3 and TRBJ1-4; TRBD1 might be the D (6 bases). The CDR3 totals 16 residues. Germline-derived CDR1 and CDR2 are ENHRY and SYGVKD. V gave up 2 bases and J gave up 6 bases, with 16 bases separating them. The CDR3 region is CAISEPSGEGYEKLFF. CDR3 DNA: TGTGCCATCAGTGAGCCCTCAGGGGAGGGATATGAAAAACTGTTTTTT.

V is TRBV7-9 and J is TRBJ2-1; D is unclear. The germline gives CDR1 SEHNR, CDR2 FQNEAQ (reference sequence). The CDR3 loop spans 15 amino acids. The V gene lost 1 base and the J gene lost 0 bases, with 7 bases spanning the gap. CDR3 sequence: CASSLGGNSYNEQFF. The DNA for the CDR3 is TGTGCCAGCAGCTTAGGTGGGAACTCCTACAATGAGCAGTTCTTC. The whole variable domain, filled in from reference TRBV7-9 and TRBJ2-1, reads DTGVSQNPRHKITKRGQNVTFRCDPISEHNRLYWYRQTLGQGPEFLTYFQNEAQLEKSRLLSDRFSAERPKGSFSTLEIQRTEQGDSAMYLCASSLGGNSYNEQFFGPGTRLTVL.

The chain combines TRBV5-6 with TRBJ2-7; possible D gene TRBD1, 6 bases. V was shortened by 0 bases and J by 6 bases, with 10 bases between the two germline ends. Germline V gene sequence: CDR1 SGHDT, CDR2 YYEEEE. The CDR3 loop spans 13 amino acids. The CDR3 loop is CASSLGGTSEQYF. In DNA, the CDR3 is TGTGCCAGCAGCTTGGGAGGGACATCCGAGCAGTACTTC. Using reference TRBV5-6 and TRBJ2-7 for the parts outside the CDR3, the full variable domain is DAGVTQSPTHLIKTRGQQVTLRCSPKSGHDTVSWYQQALGQGPQFIFQYYEEEERQRGNFPDRFSGHQFPNYSSELNVNALLLGDSALYLCASSLGGTSEQYFGPGTRLTVT.

The rearrangement links TRBV9 to TRBJ2-3, with TRBD2 as a possible D gene (5 bases). Germline V gene sequence: CDR1 SGDLS, CDR2 YYNGEE. V lost 0 bases and J lost 5, with 16 bases in between. The CDR3 length is 16 residues. The CDR3 here is CASSVVEGEMGDTQYF. The CDR3 coding sequence is TGTGCCAGCAGCGTAGTTGAGGGAGAAATGGGAGATACGCAGTATTTT.

The chain links TRBV7-9 to TRBJ2-1; 12 nucleotides line up with TRBD2. Germline lookup yields CDR1 SEHNR and CDR2 FQNEAQ (reference sequence). The V and J ends lost 5 bases and 4 bases, in that order; junction bases with no gene match: 6. CDR3 length equals 16 residues. In DNA, the CDR3 is TGTGCCAGCAGCCTAACTAGCGGGGGGTTTTACAATGAGCAGTTCTTC. Its protein is CASSLTSGGFYNEQFF.

This rearrangement joins TRBV6-6 to TRBJ2-7; D possibly uses TRBD1 or TRBD2 (5 bases each). V was shortened by 0 bases and J by 4 bases, with 16 bases between the two germline ends. Germline V CDR1 and CDR2: MNHNY, SVGAGI (reference sequence). The CDR3 length is 16 residues. CDR3 nucleotide sequence: TGTGCCAGCAGTTACTCGATTGTAGGGGCGGGTTACGAGCAGTACTTC. Its translation is CASSYSIVGAGYEQYF.

The chain uses TRBV6-6 and TRBJ1-1, with 7 bases matching TRBD1. Germline CDR1 reads MNHNY; CDR2 reads SVGAGI (reference sequence). The CDR3 consists of 15 residues. The ends lost 5 bases at V and 4 bases at J; junction bases unmatched: 10. The DNA of the CDR3 is TGTGCCAGCAGTAACCGGGACAGCCGGAGCACTGAAGCTTTCTTT. Translation: CASSNRDSRSTEAFF.

This CDR3 reads CASRLGEQFF. The CDR3 coding sequence is TGTGCCAGCCGACTAGGAGAGCAGTTCTTC. The chain recombines TRBV7-2 with TRBJ2-1; maybe TRBD2 (6 bases). Trimming left V 8 bases short and J 10 bases short, with 9 bases between. CDR1 is SGHTA and CDR2 is FQGNSA in the germline V gene. The CDR3 totals 10 residues.